These 18 T cell receptor beta chains came from one sample sequenced in a study of tumor-infiltrating lymphocytes in primary liver carcinoma. Unsorted bulk tissue, about 19-31 mg of it, served as the source for co-extraction of RNA and DNA. Production of TCR beta cDNA used around 0.45 ug total RNA together with a constant-region primer. A slightly modified ARM-PCR protocol with three nested multiplex PCR rounds produced these TCR beta libraries. The two initial PCR rounds, roughly 10 cycles each, used TRBV1-TRBV30 forward and C-beta reverse primers. Each CDR3 protein gets one entry after TCRdb re-called the multiplex PCR reads with MiXCR. The sample yields approximately 110,000 distinct CDR3 sequences, around 64% seen once. The sample comprised liver tumor tissue from sampling region 3. Subset in this sample: tumor region T3, left-lateral pole. These receptors were collected from a woman between 55 and 75 years old with primary liver carcinoma and hepatitis B virus infection.

For this clonotype: A read error may be the cause here, since a much bigger clone is one base away. The V and J genes are TRBV29-1 and TRBJ2-7, with D possibly matching TRBD2 (6 bases). The V gene lost 6 bases and the J gene lost 5 bases, with 17 bases spanning the gap. The CDR3 runs 13 residues. Germline V lookup: CDR1 SQVTM, CDR2 ANQGSEA. The CDR3 loop is CSVTGVSVNEQYF. CDR3 DNA: TGCAGCGTGACGGGGGTTAGCGTCAACGAGCAGTACTTC.

Ten or more counts support this clonotype. The chain is built from TRBV5-5 and TRBJ2-7; 7 bases agree with TRBD1. CDR1 and CDR2 (germline): SGHKS, YYEKEE (reference sequence). The CDR3 has 14 residues. V shed 4 bases, J shed 0 bases, and the junction held 4 bases outside the gene matches. CDR3 sequence: CASSRQGSSYEQYF. Written as DNA, the CDR3 is TGTGCCAGCAGCCGACAGGGAAGCTCCTACGAGCAGTACTTC.

This clonotype was recorded many times. The rearrangement uses TRBV4-1 and TRBJ2-5; the match to TRBD2 covers 8 bases. Germline V gene sequence: CDR1 MGHRA, CDR2 YSYEKL. The CDR3 is 15 residues long. The V gene end was trimmed by 4 bases and the J gene end by 4 bases; junction bases not matched to a gene: 8. The CDR3 protein is CASSPGLARGETQYF. The CDR3 region has the DNA TGCGCCAGCAGCCCCGGACTAGCCAGGGGAGAGACCCAGTACTTC.

This chain uses TRBV10-2 with TRBJ2-5; no reliable D call. CDR1 WSHSY and CDR2 SAAADI come from the germline V gene. Trimming removed 8 bases from V and 2 bases from J, with 12 bases in between. The CDR3 is 13 amino acids. The DNA for the CDR3 is TGCGCCAGCCGCCTTGACGGTCAAGAGACCCAGTACTTC. Translated, it gives CASRLDGQETQYF.

This chain uses TRBV5-1 with TRBJ2-7, with a weak D call TRBD1 (5 bases). Trimming took off 2 bases at V and 2 bases at J, with 8 bases between the two ends. The CDR3 is made up of 13 amino acids. CDR1 and CDR2 (germline): SGHRS, YFSETQ. The CDR3 here is CASSLGAAYEQYF. CDR3 DNA: TGCGCCAGCAGCTTAGGGGCTGCCTACGAGCAGTACTTC.

The V call is TRBV11-2, the J call TRBJ2-7, with D unresolved. From germline, CDR1 is SGHAT and CDR2 FQNNGV. With 1 base removed from V and 6 bases from J, the gap between germline ends came to 13 bases. The length of the CDR3 is 14 residues. The CDR3 sequence: CASSLASAETEQYF. The CDR3 DNA follows: TGTGCCAGCAGCTTAGCCTCGGCTGAGACCGAGCAGTACTTC.

A single count supports this clonotype. In this CDR3 the conserved last residue, phenylalanine or tryptophan, is missing, so a read error is likely. No DNA is shown, since the ends of the CDR3 on it are uncertain; the CDR3 is the one TCRdb lists. This sequence joins TRBV11-2 and TRBJ2-7; the table assigns TRBD2, which was not confirmed against the DNA. The V gene's germline CDR1 is SGHAT and CDR2 FQNNGV. The CDR3 contains 15 residues when both ends are counted. The CDR3 loop reads CASSSDRGLVPEQCL.

In the case of this clonotype: Because the CDR3 is missing its conserved closing phenylalanine or tryptophan, this is likely a read error. The limits of the CDR3 on the DNA are not certain, so only TCRdb's listed CDR3 is given. The gene calls are TRBV6-5 and TRBJ2-5; the tabulated D call, TRBD2, remains unverified against the DNA. Germline V gene data show CDR1 as MNHEY and CDR2 as SVGAGI. Termini included, the CDR3 measures 11 amino acids. The CDR3 loop reads CVSRQAGGDYL.

This clonotype was counted ten times or more. The rearrangement joins TRBV6-6 to TRBJ2-1; 9 nucleotides match TRBD2. V shed 10 bases and J 9 bases; nucleotides not matched to a gene: 10. Germline V lookup: CDR1 MNHNY, CDR2 SVGAGI (reference sequence). The CDR3 has 13 amino acids. As DNA, the CDR3 is TGTGCCACCGGGACTAGCACTTTCGGTGAGCAGTTCTTC. It translates to CATGTSTFGEQFF.

The rearrangement links TRBV5-1 to TRBJ2-5; 8 nucleotides align to TRBD2. Per the germline V gene, CDR1 is SGHRS and CDR2 is YFSETQ. The J segment lost 3 bases and the V segment lost 0 bases, leaving 10 bases of the junction unmatched. This CDR3 spans 17 amino acids. The CDR3 DNA sequence: TGCGCCAGCAGCTTGGTACGGGGCGGGGGGTCGGAAGAGACCCAGTACTTC. Protein product: CASSLVRGGGSEETQYF.

About this clonotype itself: One junction end disagrees with the germline gene, perhaps due to a read error. CDR3 nucleotide sequence: TGTGCCAGCGGTTTATCCAGCGGCACAGATACGCAGTATTTT. Its protein product is CASGLSSGTDTQYF. The gene calls are TRBV28 and TRBJ2-3, with D unresolved. CDR1 is MDHEN, CDR2 SYDVKM, per germline. The CDR3 sequence is 14 residues long.

This clonotype was picked up a small number of times. The chain combines TRBV5-1 with TRBJ1-1; D unclear. The CDR3 sequence is 14 residues long. CDR1 SGHRS and CDR2 YFSETQ come from the germline V gene. With 4 bases removed from V and 2 bases from J, the gap between germline ends came to 12 bases. CDR3 coding DNA: TGCGCCAGCAGCCTAGCAAATCCTAACACTGAAGCTTTCTTT. Translation gives CASSLANPNTEAFF.

V and J are TRBV12-3 or TRBV12-4 and TRBJ2-7; 7 bases are shared with TRBD1. With V trimmed by 4 bases and J by 6 bases, 12 bases remained unmatched. The CDR3 spans 15 residues. CDR3 amino acids: CASSYMGQRMAEQYF. The CDR3 DNA reads as TGTGCCAGCAGTTACATGGGACAGAGGATGGCCGAGCAGTACTTC.

A word on this clonotype: A read error may account for a junction end that differs from germline. The chain recombines TRBV28 with TRBJ2-7; D might be TRBD2 (6 bases). There are 14 residues in the CDR3. CDR1 is MDHEN, CDR2 SYDVKM, per germline. CDR3 DNA: TGTGCCAGCAGCTCGGGGGACTTACTGTACGGGCAGTACTTC. Residues: CASSSGDLLYGQYF.

This sequence joins TRBV29-1 and TRBJ2-3; 9 bases align to TRBD2. This CDR3 is 14 amino acids long. Looked up from germline, CDR1 is SQVTM and CDR2 is ANQGSEA. The V segment lost 6 bases and the J segment 4 bases; nucleotides outside the gene matches: 8. The CDR3 region has the DNA TGCAGCGTCGCTAGTAGCGGGAGTTCAGATACGCAGTATTTT. Its translation: CSVASSGSSDTQYF.

For this clonotype: Its ends do not fully match the called genes, so a read error is possible. V gene TRBV11-2 combines with J gene TRBJ1-1; D is unresolved. Germline values: CDR1 SGHAT, CDR2 FQNNGV. CDR3 length: 14 amino acids. This CDR3 is CTSSFRHLSTEAFF. CDR3 in DNA: TGTACCAGCAGCTTTAGACATTTGAGCACTGAAGCTTTCTTT.

This clonotype was counted between two and nine times. The chain uses TRBV20-1 and TRBJ2-7; the match to TRBD2 covers 7 bases. Germline V lookup: CDR1 DFQATT, CDR2 SNEGSKA (reference sequence). V shed 4 bases and J 2 bases; nucleotides not matched to a gene: 11. The CDR3 length is 15 residues. CDR3 DNA: TGCAGTGCTACTACATCTAGCGGTTCCACCTACGAGCAGTACTTC. This gives the protein CSATTSSGSTYEQYF.

This sequence joins TRBV19 and TRBJ2-7, with 9 bases lining up with TRBD2. V shed 5 bases and J 0 bases; nucleotides not matched to a gene: 5. The CDR3 totals 15 residues. Germline-derived CDR1 and CDR2 are LNHDA and SQIVND (reference sequence). The CDR3 DNA is TGTGCCAGTAGTTGGACTAGCGAAACCTCCTACGAGCAGTACTTC. It codes for CASSWTSETSYEQYF.